A single sample gave rise to the 26 T cell receptor beta chains below, sequenced in a study of blood T cell repertoires in COVID-19. The method was immunoSEQ multiplex PCR; TCRdb's version includes in-frame clones alone and lacks a portion of them. The table lists some 390,000 clones, around nine tenths of them singletons. The sample was peripheral blood. These receptors were taken from a human donor in a cohort sampled during active COVID-19.

CDR3 nucleotides: TGTGCCAGCAGTCGTACACAGGGGTCACCCCTCCACTTT. Amino acid sequence: CASSRTQGSPLHF. This sequence joins TRBV13 and TRBJ1-6, with 7 bases fitting TRBD1. The J segment lost 10 bases and the V segment lost 6 bases, leaving 6 bases of the junction unmatched. Germline CDR1 and CDR2: PRHDT and FYEKMQ (reference sequence). This CDR3 has 13 residues. Drawing the rest from reference TRBV13 and TRBJ1-6, the complete variable domain is AAGVIQSPRHLIKEKRETATLKCYPIPRHDTVYWYQQGPGQDPQFLISFYEKMQSDKGSIPDRFSAQQFSDYHSELNMSSLELGDSALYFCASSRTQGSPLHFGNGTRLTVT.

The CDR3 sequence is CASSLRGTGGSPGIYGYTF. In DNA, the CDR3 is TGTGCCAGCAGTTTAAGGGGGACAGGGGGCTCCCCGGGGATCTATGGCTACACCTTC. The V call is TRBV27, the J call TRBJ1-2; 12 bases align to TRBD1. Germline V gene lookup returns CDR1 MNHEY and CDR2 SMNVEV (reference sequence). The length of the CDR3 is 19 residues. The V and J ends lost 2 bases and 4 bases, in that order; junction bases with no gene match: 14.

The chain has TRBV19 and TRBJ2-7, with TRBD1 as a possible D gene (6 bases). The CDR3 runs 11 residues. The V and J ends lost 11 bases and 5 bases respectively, with 13 bases between them. From germline, CDR1 is LNHDA and CDR2 SQIVND (reference sequence). This chain's CDR3 is CASKQGDEQYF. In nucleotides, the CDR3 is TGTGCCTCTAAACAGGGTGACGAGCAGTACTTC.

The rearrangement joins TRBV19 to TRBJ2-1, with 8 bases identical to TRBD2. In germline, CDR1 is LNHDA, CDR2 SQIVND (reference sequence). The junction had 21 bases not matched to a gene; V was cut back by 5 bases and J by 6 bases. This CDR3 has 19 residues. The CDR3 DNA reads as TGTGCCAGTAGTTCCAAGTACGGGTCGAGCGGGAGTATAGGCAATGAGCAGTTCTTC. This encodes CASSSKYGSSGSIGNEQFF.

The chain employs TRBV2 and TRBJ2-1, with a weak D call TRBD2 (5 bases). Trimming shortened V by 7 bases and J by 0 bases, and 7 bases separated the two germline ends. This CDR3 is 13 amino acids long. Germline V gives CDR1 SNHLY, CDR2 FYNNEI. CDR3 amino acids: CASTGISYNEQFF. The DNA for the CDR3 is TGTGCCAGCACGGGGATCTCCTACAATGAGCAGTTCTTC.

The chain links TRBV18 to TRBJ1-4; 8 bases map to TRBD1. The CDR3 loop spans 15 amino acids. CDR1 KGHSH and CDR2 LQKENI come from the germline V gene. V trimming: 5 bases; J trimming: 3 bases; junction bases outside the gene matches: 5. The CDR3 nucleotides read TGTGCCAGCTCAGCCGACAGGGGCCCTAATGAAAAACTGTTTTTT. Translation gives CASSADRGPNEKLFF.

The chain employs TRBV28 and TRBJ1-5; TRBD1 agrees at 10 bases. This CDR3 spans 16 amino acids. Looked up from germline, CDR1 is MDHEN and CDR2 is SYDVKM. V was pared by 5 bases and J by 7 bases, with 11 bases of the junction left unmatched. CDR3 coding DNA: TGTGCCAGCAGTCCCCGGGACAGGGGAAATAGGCAGCCCCAGCATTTT. Translation gives CASSPRDRGNRQPQHF.

This chain uses TRBV30 with TRBJ1-5, with D possibly matching TRBD1 (6 bases). The CDR3 consists of 15 residues. The germline V gene has CDR1 GTSNPN and CDR2 SVGIG (reference sequence). V lost 3 bases and J 2 bases, leaving 14 bases between the germline ends. CDR3 sequence reads: CAWRTLDRCNQPQHF. The DNA for the CDR3 is TGTGCCTGGAGGACCTTAGACAGGTGCAATCAGCCCCAGCATTTT. The full variable domain, with the rest looked up from reference TRBV30 and TRBJ1-5, is SQTIHQWPATLVQPVGSPLSLECTVEGTSNPNLYWYRQAAGRGLQLLFYSVGIGQISSEVPQNLSASRPQDRQFILSSKKLLLSDSGFYLCAWRTLDRCNQPQHFGDGTRLSIL.

CDR3 residues: CATAPTDRDLNYGYTF. Written as DNA, the CDR3 is TGCGCCACAGCCCCCACGGACAGGGACCTTAACTATGGCTACACCTTC. The chain carries TRBV5-1 and TRBJ1-2; 8 nucleotides align to TRBD1. J was trimmed by 1 base and V by 9 bases; bases with no gene match: 14. Germline V gives CDR1 SGHRS, CDR2 YFSETQ. The CDR3 spans 16 residues.

The V and J genes are TRBV4-1 and TRBJ2-7; the match to TRBD2 covers 9 bases. The length of the CDR3 is 15 residues. With 0 bases clipped from V and 1 base from J, the junction kept 1 base outside the gene matches. CDR1 MGHRA and CDR2 YSYEKL come from the germline V gene. The CDR3 nucleotides are TGCGCCAGCAGCCAAGAGACTAGCGGATCCTACGAGCAGTACTTC. Protein: CASSQETSGSYEQYF.

This clone has a single count. CDR3 coding DNA: TGTGCCAGCAGCCCATCCCCAGGGCGGAGCACAGATACGCAGTATTTT. Translated, it gives CASSPSPGRSTDTQYF. The gene calls are TRBV7-9 and TRBJ2-3; weak D call: TRBD1 (5 bases). The V end was cut by 5 bases, the J end by 0 bases, with 15 bases between. This CDR3 has 16 residues. Germline V lookup: CDR1 SEHNR, CDR2 FQNEAQ (reference sequence).

The chain employs TRBV11-3 and TRBJ2-2; D unresolved. The ends were cut back, 5 bases at V and 6 bases at J, with 10 bases in the middle. The CDR3 contains 13 residues. CDR1 and CDR2 (germline): SGHNT, YENEEA. The CDR3 protein is CASSPQPAGELFF. The CDR3, as DNA: TGTGCCAGCAGCCCCCAACCAGCCGGGGAGCTGTTTTTT.

V gene TRBV7-3 combines with J gene TRBJ1-6; 9 nucleotides align to TRBD1. Germline V gene sequence: CDR1 SGHTA, CDR2 FQGTGA. The V gene end was trimmed by 5 bases and the J gene end by 9 bases; junction bases not matched to a gene: 5. The CDR3 has 14 amino acids. The DNA of the CDR3 is TGTGCCAGCAGCCCGAGACAGGGGGTTTCACCCCTCCACTTT. It translates to CASSPRQGVSPLHF. The entire variable domain, with the rest obtained from reference TRBV7-3 and TRBJ1-6, is as follows: GAGVSQTPSNKVTEKGKYVELRCDPISGHTALYWYRQSLGQGPEFLIYFQGTGAADDSGLPNDRFFAVRPEGSVSTLKIQRTERGDSAVYLCASSPRQGVSPLHFGNGTRLTVT.

This clone was counted a few times. This chain joins TRBV19 and TRBJ1-1; 8 bases are shared with TRBD1. V trimming: 5 bases; J trimming: 0 bases; junction bases outside the gene matches: 11. CDR1 is LNHDA, CDR2 SQIVND, per germline (reference sequence). The CDR3 length is 17 residues. In DNA form, the CDR3 reads TGTGCCAGTAGTGTGACAGGGGCGGGCGAAATGAACACTGAAGCTTTCTTT. This gives the protein CASSVTGAGEMNTEAFF.

This chain links TRBV12-3 or TRBV12-4 with TRBJ2-7; 8 nucleotides agree with TRBD2. The CDR3 covers 12 residues. V lost 4 bases to trimming and J lost 4 bases; unmatched junction nucleotides: 0. The CDR3 sequence is CASSSSGYEQYF. The CDR3, as DNA: TGTGCCAGCAGTTCTAGCGGGTACGAGCAGTACTTC.

This sequence joins TRBV6-6 and TRBJ2-5; 8 bases fit TRBD1. After removal of 4 bases from V and 5 bases from J, the junction contained 6 bases not matched to a gene. CDR3 length: 14 residues. The germline gives CDR1 MNHNY, CDR2 SVGAGI (reference sequence). The CDR3 DNA reads as TGTGCCAGCAGTTCGACAGGGGCGGGGGAGACCCAGTACTTC. This gives the protein CASSSTGAGETQYF.

The gene calls are TRBV28 and TRBJ2-1, with 9 positions matching TRBD1. Unmatched junction bases numbered 7, after V lost 5 bases and J lost 8 bases. CDR1 is MDHEN, CDR2 SYDVKM, per germline. This CDR3 has 14 amino acids. For the CDR3, the DNA is TGTGCCAGCAGTACCCCGGGACAGGGTGATGAGCAGTTCTTC. This translates into CASSTPGQGDEQFF.

CDR3 DNA: TGTGCCAGCAGCCGGCGACTAGCGGGGGGGCCCAATGAGCAGTTCTTC. Protein product: CASSRRLAGGPNEQFF. The chain uses TRBV3-1 (or the pseudogene TRBV3-2) and TRBJ2-1, with TRBD2 matching 14 bases. CDR1 is LGHDT, CDR2 YNNKEL, per germline (reference sequence). The CDR3 extends over 16 amino acids. Trimming cost V 4 bases and J 6 bases; bases outside gene matches: 5.

The chain joins TRBV6-5 to TRBJ2-3, with 7 bases identical to TRBD2. The CDR3 is 15 residues long. J lost 2 bases, V lost 4 bases, and 6 bases had no gene match. Germline CDR1 MNHEY, CDR2 SVGAGI. The CDR3 bases are TGTGCCAGCAGTTTGGGAGGGGTGCTCACAGATACGCAGTATTTT. Residues: CASSLGGVLTDTQYF.

The chain employs TRBV7-6 and TRBJ1-1, with D possibly being TRBD1 (6 bases). The CDR3 runs 15 residues. CDR1 is SGHVS, CDR2 FNYEAQ, per germline. V lost 2 bases and J 0 bases, leaving 10 bases between the germline ends. The CDR3, as DNA: TGTGCCAGCAGCTTATTTACAGGGTTGAACACTGAAGCTTTCTTT. Its protein product is CASSLFTGLNTEAFF.

This chain links TRBV4-1 with TRBJ2-5; 16 bases agree with TRBD2. The V segment lost 7 bases and the J segment 5 bases; nucleotides outside the gene matches: 13. CDR1 and CDR2 from the germline V gene are MGHRA and YSYEKL. The CDR3 contains 18 residues. The CDR3 sequence is CASKLSGTSGRAGETQYF. The CDR3 nucleotides read TGCGCCAGCAAACTATCCGGGACTAGCGGGAGGGCGGGGGAGACCCAGTACTTC.

The V call is TRBV7-2, the J call TRBJ2-3; 10 nucleotides line up with TRBD2. Germline V lookup: CDR1 SGHTA, CDR2 FQGNSA. V lost 5 bases to trimming and J lost 2 bases; unmatched junction nucleotides: 7. The CDR3 spans 16 residues. The CDR3 loop reads CASSRASGGPTDTQYF. The CDR3 DNA is TGTGCCAGCAGCCGCGCTAGCGGGGGACCCACAGATACGCAGTATTTT.

The rearrangement uses TRBV30 and TRBJ2-5; 9 bases are a match to TRBD2. This CDR3 contains 15 residues. Germline trimming cut 3 bases from V and 3 bases from J; bases unmatched to any gene: 8. The germline V gene has CDR1 GTSNPN and CDR2 SVGIG (reference sequence). The CDR3 sequence: CAWRAQLAGEETQYF. The CDR3 DNA is TGTGCCTGGAGGGCTCAATTAGCGGGAGAAGAGACCCAGTACTTC. Variable domain in full (rest from reference TRBV30 and TRBJ2-5): SQTIHQWPATLVQPVGSPLSLECTVEGTSNPNLYWYRQAAGRGLQLLFYSVGIGQISSEVPQNLSASRPQDRQFILSSKKLLLSDSGFYLCAWRAQLAGEETQYFGPGTRLLVL.

The V and J genes are TRBV18 and TRBJ1-3, with TRBD1 identical over 8 bases. The J segment lost 3 bases and the V segment lost 5 bases, leaving 6 bases of the junction unmatched. Germline assignment: CDR1 KGHSH and CDR2 LQKENI. The CDR3 loop spans 15 amino acids. CDR3 protein: CASSNGQGNGNTIYF. The CDR3 bases are TGTGCCAGCTCAAACGGACAGGGAAATGGAAACACCATATATTTT.

The chain has TRBV24-1 and TRBJ1-5; D perhaps matches TRBD1 (5 bases). Germline CDR1 reads KGHDR; CDR2 reads SFDVKD. The CDR3 is made up of 16 amino acids. The V and J ends lost 2 bases and 0 bases respectively, with 10 bases between them. CDR3 loop: CATSDSGQTSNQPQHF. In DNA form, the CDR3 reads TGTGCCACCAGTGATTCAGGGCAGACTAGCAATCAGCCCCAGCATTTT.

This rearrangement joins TRBV5-1 to TRBJ2-3; D is uncertain. V was cut by 1 base and J by 6 bases, with 6 bases left in between. Germline CDR1 SGHRS, CDR2 YFSETQ. This CDR3 has 12 amino acids. In DNA form, the CDR3 reads TGCGCCAGCAGCTTGTCGCAGGATACGCAGTATTTT. Translating it yields CASSLSQDTQYF.